This T cell receptor (beta chain) was obtained from a study of blood T cells in healthy people across ages. The second PCR ran about 7 to 12 cycles with a sample-barcoded 5' primer and J-beta primers. Each CDR3 protein gets one entry after TCRdb re-called the 5' RACE reads with MiXCR. The sample includes 1.2 million to 1.5 million distinct CDR3 sequences, approximately 40% of them seen just once. The germline CDR1 and CDR2 sequences are LGHNT and FRNRAP. V was shortened by 6 bases and J by 1 base, with 13 bases between the two germline ends. The CDR3 is 14 residues long. The V and J genes are TRBV12-5 and TRBJ2-7; maybe TRBD1 (6 bases). The material sequenced was blood. This clonotype originated in a woman aged 18-30 years in good health. The CDR3 DNA reads as TGTGCTAGTGGAAACAGGGATCGGTCCTACGAGCAGTACTTC. It specifies CASGNRDRSYEQYF.